The T cell receptor (beta chain) under discussion was sequenced for a study of blood T cells in healthy people across ages. General study points: The study found more naive CD4+ cells and higher diversity in long-lived than aged donors.

A note on this clonotype: Its antigen is undetermined.

A sample-barcoded 5' primer and a J-beta primer mix were used in a second PCR of roughly 6 to 12 cycles. TCRdb itself ran the 5' RACE reads through MiXCR, one entry per CDR3 protein. The sample contains roughly 800,000 distinct CDR3 sequences, roughly 24% of which appear only once. Germline CDR1 and CDR2: MNHEY and SMNVEV (reference sequence). V gave up 2 bases and J gave up 4 bases, with 11 bases separating them. The CDR3 spans 14 residues. These sequences were also reported in another study, on T cells of mothers and their children.

The source is a boy between 5 and 17 years old in good health. Sequencing was carried out using blood. This chain connects TRBV27 to TRBJ1-1; the D is unclear. CDR3 protein: CASSLRAVGTEAFF. The CDR3 DNA is TGTGCCAGCAGTTTAAGAGCCGTGGGCACTGAAGCTTTCTTT.